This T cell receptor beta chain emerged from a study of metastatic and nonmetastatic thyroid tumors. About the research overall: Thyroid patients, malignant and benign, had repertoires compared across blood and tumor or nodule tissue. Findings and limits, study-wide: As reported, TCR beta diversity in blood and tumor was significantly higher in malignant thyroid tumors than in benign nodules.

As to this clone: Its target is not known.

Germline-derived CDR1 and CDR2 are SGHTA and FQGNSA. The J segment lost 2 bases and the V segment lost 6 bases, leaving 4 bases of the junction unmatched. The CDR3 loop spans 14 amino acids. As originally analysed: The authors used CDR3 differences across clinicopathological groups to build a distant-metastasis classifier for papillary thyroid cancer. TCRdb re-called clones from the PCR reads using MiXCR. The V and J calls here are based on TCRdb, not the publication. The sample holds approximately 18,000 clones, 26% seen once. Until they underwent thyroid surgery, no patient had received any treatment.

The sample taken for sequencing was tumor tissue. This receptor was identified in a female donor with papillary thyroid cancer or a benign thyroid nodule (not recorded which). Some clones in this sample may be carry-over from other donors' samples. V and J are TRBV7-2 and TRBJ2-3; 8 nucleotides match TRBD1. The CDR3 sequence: CASRLQGATDTQYF. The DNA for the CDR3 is TGTGCCAGCAGACTCCAGGGGGCCACAGATACGCAGTATTTT.